This entry describes one TCR beta chain. The antigen remains unidentified. The assay was immunoSEQ multiplex PCR, and TCRdb's table has in-frame clones only and misses some. Among under 250,000 clones listed, about 92% were seen once. The trim removed 5 bases at V and 1 base at J, leaving 7 bases unmatched. CDR3 length equals 16 residues. Germline loops: CDR1 SGHAT, CDR2 FQNNGV. These data are taken from a study of T cell responses to AZD1222 COVID-19 vaccine. Findings of the study overall: Among the donors, most were white British and more were female, and clonal diversity was possibly underestimated.

The source material was peripheral blood, sampled on day 0 of MenACWY control vaccination. This TCR was sampled from an adult in good health. This chain connects TRBV11-2 to TRBJ2-1; TRBD2 matches 8 bases. The CDR3 sequence: CASSRQSGGSYNEQFF. As DNA, the CDR3 is TGTGCCAGCAGCCGACAGAGCGGGGGTTCCTACAATGAGCAGTTCTTC.